The entry that follows covers one T cell receptor (beta chain) sequence. For the second PCR, which ran for about 7 to 11 cycles, a sample-barcoded 5' primer and a J-beta primer mix were used. TCRdb independently ran MiXCR on the 5' RACE reads; one entry per CDR3 protein. Seen here are around 500,000 distinct CDR3 sequences, about a quarter observed once, and the top ten hold about 3.3%. These data are taken from a study of blood T cells in healthy people across ages. The CDR3 runs 15 residues. V was clipped by 0 bases and J by 3 bases, with 8 bases between them. Germline V lookup: CDR1 LNHNV, CDR2 YYDKDF (reference sequence). The sample also formed part of further work on T cells of mothers and their children.

The specimen sequenced was blood. The receptor comes from a boy aged 2 to 10 in good health. The rearrangement links TRBV15 to TRBJ2-2; the D gene is possibly TRBD2 (6 bases). The CDR3 loop is CATSRELADTGELFF. The CDR3 nucleotides read TGTGCCACCAGCAGAGAACTAGCAGACACCGGGGAGCTGTTTTTT.